Reported below is one T cell receptor (beta chain). The V and J ends lost 1 base and 4 bases, in that order; junction bases with no gene match: 5. The V gene's germline CDR1 is GTSNPN and CDR2 SVGIG (reference sequence). This CDR3 region has 14 residues. The data are from a study of blood T cell repertoires in COVID-19. Some clones are missing from TCRdb's copy, which holds only in-frame ones; the method was immunoSEQ multiplex PCR. In the table there are some 330,000 clones, more than 75% of which are singletons. The sequenced sample was PBMCs or T cells enriched from blood (not recorded which). This clonotype was obtained from a man aged 40-49 years in a cohort exposed to, infected with or recovered from COVID-19 (not recorded which). This chain joins TRBV30 and TRBJ2-5; 8 bases are shared with TRBD2. This CDR3 is CAWSAGLVVETQYF. In nucleotides, the CDR3 is TGTGCCTGGAGTGCGGGACTAGTCGTAGAGACCCAGTACTTC.